Presented here are 3 T cell receptor beta chains from one specimen sequenced in a study of CD8+ T cells in alopecia areata. Following extraction, RNA underwent reverse transcription to cDNA, which served as the sequencing template. TCRdb keeps only in-frame clones here, not all; method: immunoSEQ multiplex PCR. The sample consists of about 250,000 clones, 60% of them appearing once. As to treatment: oral pan-JAK inhibitor, 5-10 mg twice daily. The sample was CD4+ T cells sorted from blood, taken around week 54, from a patient treated with tofacitinib. The origin of the receptors is a human donor with alopecia areata.

This clone was seen a handful of times. Written as DNA, the CDR3 is TGTGCCAGCAGCCAAGGACAGGCTAGGAGCACTGAAGCTTTCTTT. Its protein product is CASSQGQARSTEAFF. The chain joins TRBV14 to TRBJ1-1; D possibly corresponds to TRBD1 (6 bases). This CDR3 has 15 amino acids. Looked up from germline, CDR1 is SGHDN and CDR2 is FVKESK. Trimming cost V 1 base and J 4 bases, with 13 bases left between them.

This clone has a handful of counts. The chain has TRBV5-1 and TRBJ2-5; 13 bases line up with TRBD2. Germline V gene lookup returns CDR1 SGHRS and CDR2 YFSETQ. The V and J ends lost 7 bases and 5 bases, in that order; junction bases with no gene match: 8. The CDR3 contains 15 residues. This chain's CDR3 is CASRTGTSGIETQYF. The CDR3 DNA is TGCGCCAGCCGAACCGGGACTAGCGGGATCGAGACCCAGTACTTC.

The rearrangement links TRBV6-5 to TRBJ1-1; TRBD1 matches 7 bases. This CDR3 has 15 amino acids. Trimming took 6 bases from V and 1 from J; bases not matched to a gene: 8. CDR1 MNHEY and CDR2 SVGAGI come from the germline V gene. The CDR3 region has the DNA TGTGCCAGCAGACCAGGGGGGCAGAGGAACACTGAAGCTTTCTTT. Its translation is CASRPGGQRNTEAFF.